Given below is one TCR beta chain in context. Its antigen has not been determined. No base qualities exist here, and no much larger clone lies one base off it. Including the terminal cysteine and phenylalanine, the CDR3 comprises 14 residues. Only the CDR3 part of the read is kept: 42 bases, read in frame from the first base. In the germline V gene, CDR1 corresponds to KGHSH and CDR2 to LQKENI. V and J are trimmed by 2 bases and 8 bases, and the gene matches miss 5 bases of the junction. The sample belongs to a study of blood T cell repertoires in COVID-19 (dated by TCRdb to the early 2020s). Some background on the complete study: Samples from collaborators originated in the United States, Italy and Spain and spanned both the acute and convalescent phases of COVID-19. The material from the prospective study consisted of cDNA or gDNA derived from T cells, B-cell-depleted T cells, or PBMCs. The dataset comprised deeply sampled blood TCRbeta repertoires from subjects exposed to, actively infected with, or recovered from COVID-19. The repertoires were released in a freely available public database meant as a resource for research on the immune response to SARS-CoV-2. Samples came from the ongoing ImmuneRACE study (first 160 participants) plus 1,254 subjects from 6 global collaborators. Sample metadata almost always included a de-identified subject ID, COVID-19 status, age in years and sex. Where available, HLA class I and class II types were taken from metadata supplied by the sample provider and were not determined by assay-based typing. General findings and caveats noted by the study authors: The quantity of clinical and demographic metadata differed by source and by participant and was supplied without curation.

TCRbeta CDR3 regions were amplified from genomic DNA using the immunoSEQ Assay, a bias-controlled multiplex PCR. The original methods were these. The number of nucleated cells in each sample was estimated from the amplification of reference gene primers within the assay. To quantify the absolute abundance of each unique TCRbeta CDR3 rearrangement, sequence reads were collapsed and filtered. For each sample, productive Simpson clonality was calculated as the square root of Simpson's diversity index across productive rearrangements. The table was pulled from immuneACCESS by TCRdb, which kept in-frame rearrangements only. Such tables lose some clones; where checked, under half of the loss comes from unresolved V genes, and the rest has no known cause. That table gives V, J and clone size, and the DNA gave D and trimming. The table for this sample lists about 380,000 clones; more than 70% of them were counted only once. Approximately 1.2% of the sample goes to the ten largest clones.

Enrolling through a virtual design, the prospective study's participants ranged in age from about 18 to 100 years and lived across approximately 25 United States geographic areas. In the prospective study, participants were assigned to cohorts based on the clinical history participants reported in a screening survey and a study questionnaire. Recovered participants in ImmuneRACE Cohort 3 were defined as having two consecutive negative NP/OP PCR tests, clearance from a healthcare professional, or resolution of symptoms. In the prospective study, mobile phlebotomists collected whole blood, serum and a nasopharyngeal or oropharyngeal swab from each participant. Prospective study participants could optionally give additional blood draws and questionnaires over a roughly 2-month period. Before DNA extraction, prospective study blood samples were shipped either frozen or at room temperature.

The sequenced sample was PBMCs or T cells enriched from blood (not recorded which). This TCR was recovered from a man aged 25 to 40 who had recovered from COVID-19. The rearrangement combines TRBV18 with TRBJ1-4; 7 junctional bases match TRBD1. The nucleotides read TGTGCCAGCTCACCATCGGGCAGGGGGGAAAAACTGTTTTTT. It translates to CASSPSGRGEKLFF.